These 26 T cell receptor beta chains were sequenced from one sample in a study of blood T cell repertoires in COVID-19. The protocol was immunoSEQ multiplex PCR, while the TCRdb copy is restricted to in-frame clones and leaves out a portion. The sample shows about 27,000 clones, roughly 90% of them seen only once. Sequencing was done on a sample of peripheral blood. The source of these receptors is a human donor in a cohort sampled during active COVID-19.

This clone turned up a few times. The chain has TRBV5-1 and TRBJ2-5; 8 bases are a match to TRBD2. The germline gives CDR1 SGHRS, CDR2 YFSETQ. V lost 4 bases and J lost 5; bases outside the gene matches: 13. The CDR3 has 16 amino acids. CDR3 in DNA: TGCGCCAGCAGCCCCAGAGTCGGGAGGGGTTGGGAGACCCAGTACTTC. It yields the protein CASSPRVGRGWETQYF. Looking up the rest from reference TRBV5-1 and TRBJ2-5 gives the full variable domain: KAGVTQTPRYLIKTRGQQVTLSCSPISGHRSVSWYQQTPGQGLQFLFEYFSETQRNKGNFPGRFSGRQFSNSRSEMNVSTLELGDSALYLCASSPRVGRGWETQYFGPGTRLLVL.

V is TRBV29-1 and J is TRBJ1-1; D is undetermined. The CDR3 has 14 amino acids. Germline V gives CDR1 SQVTM, CDR2 ANQGSEA. Trimming left V 6 bases short and J 4 bases short, with 18 bases between. This chain's CDR3 is CSVPLFWGGTEAFF. In nucleotides, the CDR3 is TGCAGCGTACCCCTTTTCTGGGGAGGCACTGAAGCTTTCTTT.

This chain connects TRBV4-2 to TRBJ1-6, with D tentatively TRBD1 (6 bases). This CDR3 contains 18 residues. The germline CDR1 and CDR2 sequences are LGHNA and YNFKEQ. The V end was cut by 4 bases, the J end by 7 bases, with 23 bases between. This chain's CDR3 is CASSRTLPLGQSNSPLHF. The CDR3 nucleotides read TGTGCCAGCAGCCGAACCCTACCCCTCGGACAGTCAAATTCACCCCTCCACTTT.

This chain joins TRBV21-1 and TRBJ1-3. TRBV21-1 is a documented pseudogene. CDR3 length equals 15 residues. The CDR3 DNA reads TGTGCCAGCAGCATCAGCCATGGCGGGCCAAACACCATATATTTT. Amino acid sequence: CASSISHGGPNTIYF.

This rearrangement joins TRBV12-3 or TRBV12-4 to TRBJ1-3; no definite D call. There are 13 residues in the CDR3. The V end lost 5 bases, the J end lost 8 bases, and 13 bases lay between the germline ends. The DNA for the CDR3 is TGTGCCAGCAGTATGAACACCGAGGACACCATATATTTT. Its translation is CASSMNTEDTIYF.

The genes are TRBV18 and TRBJ2-3, with 7 nucleotides matching TRBD1. Trimming took 3 bases from V and 1 from J; bases not matched to a gene: 4. Germline CDR1 and CDR2: KGHSH and LQKENI. This CDR3 region has 15 residues. The CDR3 nucleotides read TGTGCCAGCTCACCGAACAGGGGCGGCACAGATACGCAGTATTTT. Translation gives CASSPNRGGTDTQYF.

J is TRBJ2-5 and V is TRBV6-5; 7 bases align to TRBD2. Germline CDR1 and CDR2: MNHEY and SVGAGI. CDR3 length: 16 residues. V gave up 2 bases and J gave up 6 bases; unmatched junction bases: 12. The CDR3 DNA reads TGTGCCAGCAGTTACAGTGGTGCTAGCGGTATGAAGACCCAGTACTTC. It codes for CASSYSGASGMKTQYF.

The sample holds one count of this clone. This rearrangement joins TRBV5-4 to TRBJ1-6; D remains ambiguous. CDR1 is SGHNT and CDR2 is YYREEE in the germline V gene (reference sequence). CDR3 length: 15 amino acids. Trimming took 4 bases from V and 0 from J, leaving 8 bases between them. CDR3 sequence reads: CASSREGSYNSPLHF. In nucleotides, the CDR3 is TGTGCCAGCAGCCGCGAGGGCTCCTATAATTCACCCCTCCACTTT. The complete variable domain, with remaining parts taken from reference TRBV5-4 and TRBJ1-6, reads ETGVTQSPTHLIKTRGQQVTLRCSSQSGHNTVSWYQQALGQGPQFIFQYYREEENGRGNFPPRFSGLQFPNYSSELNVNALELDDSALYLCASSREGSYNSPLHFGNGTRLTVT.

The chain couples TRBV4-1 to TRBJ1-1; 7 nucleotides line up with TRBD1. Germline assignment: CDR1 MGHRA and CDR2 YSYEKL. The CDR3 contains 14 residues. V lost 4 bases and J lost 4; bases outside the gene matches: 6. DNA for the CDR3: TGCGCCAGCAGCCCCGACAGGGCGGGCACTGAAGCTTTCTTT. Translating it yields CASSPDRAGTEAFF.

The chain has TRBV5-6 and TRBJ1-3; 9 bases line up with TRBD1. There are 15 residues in the CDR3. V dropped 5 bases and J dropped 5; count of bases not matched to a gene: 8. Germline values: CDR1 SGHDT, CDR2 YYEEEE. The CDR3 DNA sequence: TGTGCCAGCAGATGGGGACAGGGAGCAAGAAACACCATATATTTT. Translating it yields CASRWGQGARNTIYF.

The rearrangement joins TRBV15 to TRBJ1-1, with D unclear. The CDR3 covers 14 residues. Germline V gene sequence: CDR1 LNHNV, CDR2 YYDKDF (reference sequence). Trimming cost V 4 bases and J 0 bases, with 9 bases left between them. This chain's CDR3 is CATSTGQLNTEAFF. The CDR3 DNA sequence: TGTGCCACCAGCACAGGTCAACTGAACACTGAAGCTTTCTTT.

The V gene is TRBV2, the J gene TRBJ1-1; D gene uncertain. CDR3 length: 13 amino acids. In germline, CDR1 is SNHLY, CDR2 FYNNEI. The V end was cut by 3 bases, the J end by 1 base, with 6 bases between. The CDR3 DNA is TGTGCCAGCAGTGAGCTAGAGAACACTGAAGCTTTCTTT. This encodes CASSELENTEAFF.

In DNA, the CDR3 is TGTGCCAGCACCATCACCGCTGCCGGGAGCTATGGCTACACCTTC. It codes for CASTITAAGSYGYTF. The J gene is TRBJ1-2, the V gene TRBV5-6; D not certain. The CDR3 is 15 residues long. Per germline, CDR1 SGHDT and CDR2 YYEEEE. Trimming pared 6 bases from V and 4 bases from J, leaving 19 bases between.

The CDR3 sequence is CAISGTASGGPASTDTQYF. CDR3 sequence (DNA): TGTGCCATCAGTGGGACGGCTAGCGGGGGGCCGGCTAGCACAGATACGCAGTATTTT. The chain employs TRBV10-3 and TRBJ2-3, with TRBD2 matching 11 bases. This CDR3 is built from 19 residues. Looked up from germline, CDR1 is ENHRY and CDR2 is SYGVKD. The V gene end was trimmed by 4 bases and the J gene end by 0 bases; junction bases not matched to a gene: 12.

CDR3 protein: CASGGLAGGIAELFF. The CDR3, as DNA: TGTGCCAGCGGGGGACTAGCGGGGGGAATCGCGGAGCTGTTTTTT. The chain recombines TRBV25-1 with TRBJ2-2; 15 bases map to TRBD2. Germline CDR1 reads MGHDK; CDR2 reads SYGVNS. V was clipped by 8 bases and J by 10 bases; unmatched bases: 8. The CDR3 length is 15 residues.

The rearrangement links TRBV6-5 to TRBJ1-2, with TRBD1 matching 9 bases. The V segment lost 9 bases and the J segment 5 bases; nucleotides outside the gene matches: 13. Germline loops: CDR1 MNHEY, CDR2 SVGAGI. The CDR3 covers 15 residues. CDR3 protein: CASRKPQGARYGYTF. For the CDR3, the DNA is TGTGCCAGTCGCAAACCACAGGGGGCTAGGTATGGCTACACCTTC.

The chain uses TRBV6-5 and TRBJ1-2; 8 bases are shared with TRBD1. Germline V lookup: CDR1 MNHEY, CDR2 SVGAGI. Germline trimming cut 5 bases from V and 2 bases from J; bases unmatched to any gene: 4. The CDR3 totals 14 residues. The CDR3 is CASSRGTGNYGYTF. Here the CDR3 DNA reads TGTGCCAGCAGTCGGGGGACAGGAAACTATGGCTACACCTTC.

The genes are TRBV19 and TRBJ1-2, with TRBD1 as a possible D gene (5 bases). This CDR3 is 13 amino acids long. V gave up 7 bases and J gave up 8 bases, with 17 bases separating them. CDR1 is LNHDA and CDR2 is SQIVND in the germline V gene (reference sequence). The chain's CDR3 is CASTLGLERGYTF. The CDR3 DNA is TGTGCCAGTACCCTGGGGCTCGAGAGGGGCTACACCTTC.

This chain uses TRBV29-1 with TRBJ2-6; 8 bases agree with TRBD1. Germline V gene data show CDR1 as SQVTM and CDR2 as ANQGSEA. The CDR3 extends over 15 amino acids. The junction had 4 bases not matched to a gene; V was cut back by 5 bases and J by 1 base. The CDR3 reads CSVRTGSSGANVLTF. DNA for the CDR3: TGCAGCGTTAGGACAGGGTCGTCTGGGGCCAACGTCCTGACTTTC.

The V gene is TRBV6-4, the J gene TRBJ2-1, with unresolved D. The CDR3 spans 13 residues. Trimming stripped 6 bases from V and 5 bases from J, with 11 bases between. Looked up from germline, CDR1 is MRHNA and CDR2 is SNTAGT. CDR3 loop: CASSLTLNNEQFF. CDR3 DNA sequence: TGTGCCAGCAGCCTAACCTTGAACAATGAGCAGTTCTTC.

This clone appeared a single time. The rearrangement uses TRBV5-3 and TRBJ2-2; TRBD2 is a possible D gene (6 bases). TRBV5-3 is designated an ORF whose function remains uncertain. There are 16 residues in the CDR3. V lost 1 base, J lost 0 bases, and 10 bases lay in between. The CDR3 loop is CARSLREEANTGELFF. Written as DNA, the CDR3 is TGTGCCAGAAGCTTGAGGGAGGAAGCGAACACCGGGGAGCTGTTTTTT.

The chain has TRBV3-1 (or the pseudogene TRBV3-2) and TRBJ2-1; the match to TRBD2 covers 8 bases. The CDR3 loop spans 22 amino acids. The V segment lost 4 bases and the J segment 0 bases; nucleotides outside the gene matches: 23. Germline V CDR1 and CDR2: LGHDT, YNNKEL (reference sequence). The CDR3 here is CASSPNPGGAGAQLGSYNEQFF. CDR3 in DNA: TGTGCCAGCAGCCCAAACCCCGGGGGAGCGGGGGCCCAATTAGGCTCCTACAATGAGCAGTTCTTC.

The V call is TRBV21-1, the J call TRBJ2-7; the D segment call TRBD1 is taken from the table without a DNA check. TRBV21-1 is a documented pseudogene. This CDR3 has 13 residues. The CDR3 region is CASSRDRAYEQYV. The DNA for the CDR3 is TGTGCCAGCAGCCGGGACAGAGCGTACGAGCAGTACGTC.

This rearrangement joins TRBV20-1 to TRBJ1-3; 8 bases line up with TRBD1. The CDR3 length is 14 residues. V was clipped by 3 bases and J by 6 bases; unmatched bases: 7. Germline CDR1 and CDR2: DFQATT and SNEGSKA (reference sequence). The CDR3: CSASEQGVTNTIYF. The CDR3 DNA is TGCAGTGCTAGTGAACAGGGGGTTACAAACACCATATATTTT.

The chain employs TRBV19 and TRBJ2-7; TRBD1 might be the D (5 bases). This CDR3 region has 14 residues. Trimming stripped 5 bases from V and 0 bases from J, with 11 bases between. Germline V CDR1 and CDR2: LNHDA, SQIVND (reference sequence). In DNA form, the CDR3 reads TGTGCCAGTAGTCGCGGACAAAGCTCCTACGAGCAGTACTTC. The encoded protein is CASSRGQSSYEQYF.

In DNA, the CDR3 is TGTGCCAGCAGTTCAACTAGTGAGACCCAGTACTTC. Translating gives CASSSTSETQYF. The V gene is TRBV6-5, the J gene TRBJ2-5; the D gene is possibly TRBD2 (5 bases). From germline, CDR1 is MNHEY and CDR2 SVGAGI. V was cut by 4 bases and J by 5 bases, with 8 bases left in between. The CDR3 covers 12 residues.